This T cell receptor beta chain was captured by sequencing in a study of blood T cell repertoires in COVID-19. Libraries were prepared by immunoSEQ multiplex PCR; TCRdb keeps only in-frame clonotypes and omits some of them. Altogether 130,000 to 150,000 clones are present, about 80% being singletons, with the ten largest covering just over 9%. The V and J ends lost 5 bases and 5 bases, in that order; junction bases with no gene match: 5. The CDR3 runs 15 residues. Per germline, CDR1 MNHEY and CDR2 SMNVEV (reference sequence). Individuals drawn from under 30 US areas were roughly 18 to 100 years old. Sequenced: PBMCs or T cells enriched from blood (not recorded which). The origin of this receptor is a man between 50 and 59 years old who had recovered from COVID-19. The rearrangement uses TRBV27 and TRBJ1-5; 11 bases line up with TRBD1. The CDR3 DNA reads TGTGCCAGCAGTGCCTGGACAGGGGGCGATCAGCCCCAGCATTTT. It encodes CASSAWTGGDQPQHF.